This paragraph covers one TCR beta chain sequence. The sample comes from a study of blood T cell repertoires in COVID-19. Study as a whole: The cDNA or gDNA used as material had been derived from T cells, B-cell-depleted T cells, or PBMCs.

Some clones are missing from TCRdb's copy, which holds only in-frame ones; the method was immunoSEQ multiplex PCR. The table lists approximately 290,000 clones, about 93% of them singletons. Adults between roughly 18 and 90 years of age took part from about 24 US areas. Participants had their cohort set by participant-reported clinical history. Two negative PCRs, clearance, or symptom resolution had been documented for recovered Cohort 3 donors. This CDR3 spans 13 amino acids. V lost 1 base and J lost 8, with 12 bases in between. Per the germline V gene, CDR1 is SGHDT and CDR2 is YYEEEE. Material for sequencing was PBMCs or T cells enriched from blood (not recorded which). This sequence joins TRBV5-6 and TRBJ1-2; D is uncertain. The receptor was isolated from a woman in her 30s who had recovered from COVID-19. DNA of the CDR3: TGTGCCAGCAGCTTGCAGGTCCCTCGGGGCTACACCTTC. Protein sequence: CASSLQVPRGYTF.